The T cell receptor beta chain under discussion was sequenced for a study of blood T cells in healthy people across ages. Findings and limits, study-wide: PBMCs left unsorted prevented a conclusive naive versus antigen-experienced comparison.

Primers used in a second PCR of about 6 to 12 cycles were a sample-barcoded 5' primer and a J-beta primer mix. TCRdb passed the 5' RACE reads through MiXCR, listing each CDR3 protein once. The sample lists about 640,000 distinct CDR3 sequences; 58% were seen once. For every donor, a draw yielded around 10 milliliters of peripheral blood. This clonotype occurred a few times. Its specificity is unknown. Input material: blood. The receptor comes from a man in his sixties in good health.

The CDR3 spells CASSQGNRVNSPLHF. In DNA, the CDR3 is TGTGCCAGCAGCCAAGGGAATCGGGTTAATTCACCCCTCCACTTT. The chain is built from TRBV3-1 and TRBJ1-6; the D is unclear. V lost 1 base and J lost 6, with 10 bases in between. Germline V gene data show CDR1 as LGHDT and CDR2 as YNNKEL (reference sequence). The CDR3 runs 15 residues.